This entry describes one TCR beta chain. The data stem from a study of blood T cell repertoires in COVID-19. The CDR3 sequence is 16 residues long. V gave up 3 bases and J gave up 7 bases; unmatched junction bases: 11. Per the germline V gene, CDR1 is LNHDA and CDR2 is SQIVND (reference sequence). The method was immunoSEQ multiplex PCR; TCRdb's version includes in-frame clones alone and lacks a portion of them. The sample contains about 140,000 clones, roughly 84% of which appear only once. The source material was peripheral blood. V gene TRBV19 combines with J gene TRBJ1-5; 8 bases align to TRBD1. This TCR was sampled from a woman aged 55 to 70 with acute or convalescent COVID-19. This CDR3 is CASSILGQAPIQPQHF. The CDR3, as DNA: TGTGCCAGTAGTATTTTGGGACAGGCTCCTATCCAGCCCCAGCATTTT.